The rows below give T cell receptor beta chains drawn from one sample of a study of PD-1 blockade in classical Hodgkin lymphoma. Libraries were prepared by immunoSEQ multiplex PCR; TCRdb keeps only in-frame clonotypes and omits some of them. This repertoire shows roughly 20,000 clones, over 80% found once; its top ten account for approximately 1.2%. Material for sequencing was CD4+ T cells from blood. These receptors were taken from a human donor with classical Hodgkin lymphoma. Both conserved end residues are trimmed from each CDR3. A D gene is named only where the DNA matches it firmly.

V,length,D,CDR3
TRBV10-3,9,NA,ATGQKETQY
TRBV7-7,13,TRBD2,ASSLGAGEADTQY
TRBV5-4,12,TRBD1,ASSLTGDQETQY
TRBV5-1,14,NA,ARVGQGPFLNTEAF
TRBV28,12,TRBD1,ASREDRVGTEAF
TRBV15,13,TRBD2,ATSRGLAGGETQY
TRBV5-1,13,TRBD1,ASSLTGREDYGYT
TRBV18,13,NA,ASSPATGSNQPQH
TRBV28,13,TRBD1,ASSTGTVSGNTIY
TRBV15,12,NA,ATSILTQGNGYT
TRBV5-6,15,TRBD2,ASSLGGAGSSYNEQF
TRBV29-1,9,NA,SVGDDQPQH
TRBV1,15,NA,TSKRGREEANNQPQH
TRBV7-2,17,NA,ASSPLPFPSVIGDYEQY
TRBV7-2,11,NA,ASSLASGQPQH
TRBV14,11,NA,ASSQDGPYEQY
TRBV29-1,11,NA,SVPNLSGNTIY
TRBV6-6,14,TRBD1,ASKDNTQGAGEKLF
TRBV29-1,13,TRBD2,SVEDRTSGRDTQY
TRBV5-5,13,NA,ASSLGTASGNTIY
TRBV19,12,NA,ASTRGDPYNEQF
TRBV21-1,12,NA,ASSIRDRNYEQY
TRBV9,17,TRBD2,ASSVGPTSGRGLGLEQY
TRBV21-1,12,NA,ASSKGGSGETQY
TRBV28,15,TRBD2,ASSLKGLAGEGHTQY
TRBV21-1,13,NA,ARTARPLHPETQY
TRBV6-7,15,TRBD1,ASRPRGGAADTGELF
TRBV29-1,11,TRBD2,SVTGTRAYEQY
TRBV6-5,12,NA,ASSSGRAAKTQY
TRBV5-6,10,NA,ASSLGGVRGF
TRBV6-6,11,NA,ASSYKANEKLF
TRBV29-1,12,NA,SVGRGGTYNEQF
TRBV9,13,TRBD2,ASSAGTSGGSEQY
TRBV6-6,13,NA,ASNAHSGSSYEQY
TRBV6-6,12,NA,ASSYPGLSYEQY
TRBV4-1,14,TRBD2,ASSQRSLREGGEQY
TRBV10-3,14,TRBD1,AISPGQSATNEKLF
TRBV19,13,NA,ASSITPGANTEAF
TRBV18,14,TRBD1,ASSPLSRTGVPEAF
TRBV28,11,NA,ASSLQVFAEAF
TRBV7-9,13,NA,ASSFPGGGLTEAF
TRBV6-7,12,NA,ASYQEQMNYGYT
TRBV28,10,NA,ASSLSTDTQY
TRBV28,12,TRBD1,ASRRGQGTAEAF
TRBV5-4,12,NA,ASSLGLGVGELF
TRBV4-1,13,TRBD2,ASSEAGLGSYEQY
TRBV2,14,TRBD1,ASSGQGARKNTEAF
TRBV2,14,TRBD2,ASSGTSGGSYNEQF
TRBV28,12,TRBD1,ATPGGSGANVLT
TRBV9,12,NA,ASSVGTVSDTQY
TRBV28,11,NA,ASSFTDNEKLF